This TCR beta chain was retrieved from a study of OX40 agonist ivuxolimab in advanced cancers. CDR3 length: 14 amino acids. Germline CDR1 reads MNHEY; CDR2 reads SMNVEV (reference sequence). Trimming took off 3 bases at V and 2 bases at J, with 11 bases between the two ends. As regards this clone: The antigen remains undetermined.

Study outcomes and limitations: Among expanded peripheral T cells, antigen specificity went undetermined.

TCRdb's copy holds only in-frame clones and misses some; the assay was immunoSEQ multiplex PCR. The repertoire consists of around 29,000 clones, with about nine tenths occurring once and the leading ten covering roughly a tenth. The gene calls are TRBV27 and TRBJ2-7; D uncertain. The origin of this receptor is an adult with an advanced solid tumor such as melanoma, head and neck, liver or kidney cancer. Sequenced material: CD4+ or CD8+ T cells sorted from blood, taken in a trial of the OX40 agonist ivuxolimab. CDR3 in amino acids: CASSFRAPPYEQYF. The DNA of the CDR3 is TGTGCCAGCAGTTTCCGGGCTCCCCCCTACGAGCAGTACTTC.